This T cell receptor beta chain was observed in a study of T cells in Graves' hyperthyroidism and ophthalmopathy. Amplified regions were TCR beta CDR3 sequences from RNA transcripts. The HTBI set primed first-round TCR CDR3 RT-PCR. Each CDR3 protein gets one entry after TCRdb re-called the multiplex PCR reads with MiXCR. This repertoire shows hundreds of thousands of distinct CDR3 sequences, around 15% found once; its top ten account for 9.5% to 15%. Overall study findings and caveats: In simple terms, a model built on 13 V-J features told ophthalmopathy apart from stable hyperthyroidism. Clonotypes that were expanded in thyroid above 0.001 mostly appeared in blood too.

Turning to this clonotype: Its antigen remains unidentified.

The CDR3 sequence is 15 residues long. V trimming: 0 bases; J trimming: 3 bases; junction bases outside the gene matches: 2. The germline gives CDR1 SGDLS, CDR2 YYNGEE. Exclusions: uncontrolled infection, other autoimmune disease, pregnancy, lactation. Sequences were obtained from blood. This TCR derives from a woman aged 50 to 65 with Graves' ophthalmopathy. The V gene is TRBV9, the J gene TRBJ2-1; 8 bases match TRBD1. The CDR3 is CASSVDGQGYNEQFF. The DNA of the CDR3 is TGTGCCAGCAGCGTAGATGGACAGGGCTACAATGAGCAGTTCTTC. Together with reference TRBV9 and TRBJ2-1, the CDR3 gives the full variable domain: DSGVTQTPKHLITATGQRVTLRCSPRSGDLSVYWYQQSLDQGLQFLIQYYNGEERAKGNILERFSAQQFPDLHSELNLSSLELGDSALYFCASSVDGQGYNEQFFGPGTRLTVL.